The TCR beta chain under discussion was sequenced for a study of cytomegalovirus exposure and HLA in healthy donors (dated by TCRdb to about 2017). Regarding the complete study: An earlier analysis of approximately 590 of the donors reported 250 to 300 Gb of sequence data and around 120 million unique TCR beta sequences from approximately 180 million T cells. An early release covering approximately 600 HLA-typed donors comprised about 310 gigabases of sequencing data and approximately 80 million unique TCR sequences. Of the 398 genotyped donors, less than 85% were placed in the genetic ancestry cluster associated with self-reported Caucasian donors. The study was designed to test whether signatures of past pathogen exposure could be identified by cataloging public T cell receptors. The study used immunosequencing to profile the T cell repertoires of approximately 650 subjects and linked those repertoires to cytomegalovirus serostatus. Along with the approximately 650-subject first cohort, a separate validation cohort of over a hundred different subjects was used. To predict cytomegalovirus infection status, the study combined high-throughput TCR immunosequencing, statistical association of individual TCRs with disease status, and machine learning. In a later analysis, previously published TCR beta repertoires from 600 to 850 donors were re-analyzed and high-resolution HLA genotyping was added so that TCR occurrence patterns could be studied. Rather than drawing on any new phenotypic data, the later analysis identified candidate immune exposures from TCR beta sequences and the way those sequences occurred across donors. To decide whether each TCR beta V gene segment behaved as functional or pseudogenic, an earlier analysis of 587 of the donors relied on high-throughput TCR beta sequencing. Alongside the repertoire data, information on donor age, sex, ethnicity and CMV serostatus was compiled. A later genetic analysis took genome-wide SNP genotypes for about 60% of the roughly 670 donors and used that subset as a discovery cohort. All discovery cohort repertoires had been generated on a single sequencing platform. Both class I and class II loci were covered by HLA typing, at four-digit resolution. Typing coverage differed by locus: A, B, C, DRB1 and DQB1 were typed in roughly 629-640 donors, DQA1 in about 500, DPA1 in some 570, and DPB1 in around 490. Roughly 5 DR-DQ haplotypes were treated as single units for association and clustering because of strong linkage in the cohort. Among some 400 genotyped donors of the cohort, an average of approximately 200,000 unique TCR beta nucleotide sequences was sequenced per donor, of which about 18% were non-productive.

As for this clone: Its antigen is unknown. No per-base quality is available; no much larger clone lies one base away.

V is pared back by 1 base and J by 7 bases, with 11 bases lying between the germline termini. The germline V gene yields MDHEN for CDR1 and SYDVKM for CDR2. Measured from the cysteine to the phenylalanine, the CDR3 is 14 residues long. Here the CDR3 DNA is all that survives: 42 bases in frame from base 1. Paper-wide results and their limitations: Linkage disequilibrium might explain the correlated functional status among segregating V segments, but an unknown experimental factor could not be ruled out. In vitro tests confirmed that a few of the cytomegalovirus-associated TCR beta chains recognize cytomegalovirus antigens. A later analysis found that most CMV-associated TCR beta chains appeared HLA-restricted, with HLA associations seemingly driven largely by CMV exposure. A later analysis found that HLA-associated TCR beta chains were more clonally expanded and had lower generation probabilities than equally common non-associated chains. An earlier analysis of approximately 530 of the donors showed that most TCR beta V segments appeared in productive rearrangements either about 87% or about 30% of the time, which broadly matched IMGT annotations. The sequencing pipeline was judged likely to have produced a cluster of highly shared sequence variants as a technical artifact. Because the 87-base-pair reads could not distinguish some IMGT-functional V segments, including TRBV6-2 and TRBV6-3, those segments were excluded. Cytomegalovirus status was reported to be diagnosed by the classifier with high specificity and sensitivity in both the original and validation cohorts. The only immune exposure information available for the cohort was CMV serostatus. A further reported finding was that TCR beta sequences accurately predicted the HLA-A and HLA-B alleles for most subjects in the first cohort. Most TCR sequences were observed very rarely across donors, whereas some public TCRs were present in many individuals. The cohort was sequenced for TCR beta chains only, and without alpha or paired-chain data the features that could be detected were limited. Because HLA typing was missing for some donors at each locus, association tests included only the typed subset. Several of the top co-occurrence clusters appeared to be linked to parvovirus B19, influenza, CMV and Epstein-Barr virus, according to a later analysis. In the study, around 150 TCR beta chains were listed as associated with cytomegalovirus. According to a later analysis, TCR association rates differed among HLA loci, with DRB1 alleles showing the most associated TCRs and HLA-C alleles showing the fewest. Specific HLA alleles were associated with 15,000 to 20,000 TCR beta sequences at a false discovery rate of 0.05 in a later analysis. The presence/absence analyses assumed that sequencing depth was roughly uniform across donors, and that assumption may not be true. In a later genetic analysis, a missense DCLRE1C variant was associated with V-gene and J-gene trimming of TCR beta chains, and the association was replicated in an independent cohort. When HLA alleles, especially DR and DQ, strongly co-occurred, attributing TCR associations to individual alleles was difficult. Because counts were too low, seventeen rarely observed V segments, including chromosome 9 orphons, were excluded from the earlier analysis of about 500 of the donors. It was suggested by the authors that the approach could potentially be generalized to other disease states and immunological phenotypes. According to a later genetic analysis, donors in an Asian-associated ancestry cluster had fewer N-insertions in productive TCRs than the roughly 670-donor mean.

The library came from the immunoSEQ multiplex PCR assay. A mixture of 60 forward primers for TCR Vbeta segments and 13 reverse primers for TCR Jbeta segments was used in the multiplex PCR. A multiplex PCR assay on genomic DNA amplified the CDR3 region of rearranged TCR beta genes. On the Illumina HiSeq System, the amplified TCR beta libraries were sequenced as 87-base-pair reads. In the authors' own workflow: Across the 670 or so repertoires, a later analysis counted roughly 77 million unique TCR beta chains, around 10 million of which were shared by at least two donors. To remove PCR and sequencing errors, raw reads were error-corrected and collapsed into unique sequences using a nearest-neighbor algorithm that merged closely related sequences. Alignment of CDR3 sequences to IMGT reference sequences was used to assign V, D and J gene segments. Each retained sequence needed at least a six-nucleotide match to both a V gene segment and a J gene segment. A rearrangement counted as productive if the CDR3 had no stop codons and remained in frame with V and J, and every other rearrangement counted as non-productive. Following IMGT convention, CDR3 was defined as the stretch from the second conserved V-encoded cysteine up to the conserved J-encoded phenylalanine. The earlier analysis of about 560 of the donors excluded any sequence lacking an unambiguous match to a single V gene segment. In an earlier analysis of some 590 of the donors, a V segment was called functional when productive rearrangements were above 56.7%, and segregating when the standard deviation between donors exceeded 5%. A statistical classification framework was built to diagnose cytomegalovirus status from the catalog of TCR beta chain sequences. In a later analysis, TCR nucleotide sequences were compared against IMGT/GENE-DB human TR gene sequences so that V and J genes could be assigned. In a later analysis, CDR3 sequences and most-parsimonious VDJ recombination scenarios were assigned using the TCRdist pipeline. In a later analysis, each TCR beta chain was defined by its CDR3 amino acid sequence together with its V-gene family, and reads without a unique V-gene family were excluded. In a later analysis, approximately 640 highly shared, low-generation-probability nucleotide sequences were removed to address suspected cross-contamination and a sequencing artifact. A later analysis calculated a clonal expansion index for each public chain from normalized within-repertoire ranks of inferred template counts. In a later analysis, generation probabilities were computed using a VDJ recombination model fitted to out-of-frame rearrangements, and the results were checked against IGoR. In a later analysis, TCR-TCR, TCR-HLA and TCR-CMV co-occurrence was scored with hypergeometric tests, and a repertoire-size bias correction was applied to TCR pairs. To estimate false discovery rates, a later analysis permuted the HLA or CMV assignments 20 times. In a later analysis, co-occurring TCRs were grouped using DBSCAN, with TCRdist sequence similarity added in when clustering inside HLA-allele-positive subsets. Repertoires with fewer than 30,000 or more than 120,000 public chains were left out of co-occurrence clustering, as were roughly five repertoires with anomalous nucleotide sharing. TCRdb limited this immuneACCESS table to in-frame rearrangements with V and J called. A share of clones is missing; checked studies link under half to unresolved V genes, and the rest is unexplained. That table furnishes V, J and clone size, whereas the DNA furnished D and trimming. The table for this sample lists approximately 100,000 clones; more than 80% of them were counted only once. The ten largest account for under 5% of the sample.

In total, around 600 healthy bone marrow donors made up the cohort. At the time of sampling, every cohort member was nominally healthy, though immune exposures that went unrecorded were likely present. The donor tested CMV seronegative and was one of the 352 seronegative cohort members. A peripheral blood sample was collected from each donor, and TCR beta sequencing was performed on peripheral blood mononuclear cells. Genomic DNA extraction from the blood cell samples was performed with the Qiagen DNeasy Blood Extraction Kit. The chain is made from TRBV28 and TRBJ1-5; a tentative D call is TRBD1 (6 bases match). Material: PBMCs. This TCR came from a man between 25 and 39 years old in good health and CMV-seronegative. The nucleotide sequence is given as TGTGCCAGCAGTTTATACAGGGACGGACAGCCCCAGCATTTT. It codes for CASSLYRDGQPQHF. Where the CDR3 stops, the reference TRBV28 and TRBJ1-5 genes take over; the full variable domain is DVKVTQSSRYLVKRTGEKVFLECVQDMDHENMFWYRQDPGLGLRLIYFSYDVKMKEKGDIPEGYSVSREKKERFSLILESASTNQTSMYLCASSLYRDGQPQHFGDGTRLSIL.